This T cell receptor beta chain was sequenced for a study of blood T cells in healthy people across ages. A second PCR, run for about 7 to 12 cycles, used a sample-barcoded 5' primer plus a J-beta primer mix. Per sample, CDR3-containing paired-end reads numbered at least 3 million. Via MiXCR, TCRdb re-called the 5' RACE reads, giving one row per CDR3 protein. Of 1.8 million or so distinct CDR3 sequences in the sample, about 39% were seen once. The study drew donors from healthy Caucasian individuals in Russia aged roughly 6 to 90. Turning to this clonotype: The target antigen is unknown.

Study-level points and caveats: Without sorted subsets, naive and antigen-experienced compartments could not be conclusively compared. Samples with more naive T cells showed higher observed beta diversity.

Between the trimmed V and J ends, which lost 0 bases and 7 bases, there was a span of 16 bases. There are 15 residues in the CDR3. CDR1 and CDR2 (germline): SGHRS, YFSETQ. The sequence came from a human donor in good health. The sample consisted of blood. The chain uses TRBV5-1 and TRBJ1-1; D may be TRBD1 (5 bases). CDR3 nucleotide sequence: TGCGCCAGCAGCTTGGAAGGTCGGGGGAGTGATGAAGCTTTCTTT. Residues: CASSLEGRGSDEAFF.